The present T cell receptor beta chain was sequenced within a study of beta chain features in type 1 diabetes. Study results and caveats: Across patients, naive, central memory and Treg TCRB repertoires exhibited apparently greater similarity than was observed across healthy donors. A moderate, significant TCRB CDR3 shortening appeared in type 1 diabetes across four CD4+ subsets.

This clone was found a few times. Its matching antigen is unknown. It was one heparinised blood draw, averaging around 110 mL, that each donor gave. Sorted populations all had greater than 95% purity. The CDR3 has 17 residues. Germline V CDR1 and CDR2: PRHDT, FYEKMQ (reference sequence). With 4 bases removed from V and 4 bases from J, the gap between germline ends came to 21 bases. The investigators reverse transcribed all of the isolated RNA, so they sequenced expressed TCRB transcripts. Method: immunoSEQ multiplex PCR; TCRdb's copy keeps in-frame clones and lacks some. The sample shows around 300,000 clones, 15% of them seen only once.

Specimen: naive CD4+ T cells from blood. The chain combines TRBV13 with TRBJ2-3, with a tentative D call TRBD2 (6 bases). The clonotype originates from a man between 18 and 35 years old with type 1 diabetes. In nucleotides, the CDR3 is TGTGCCAGCAGCTGGGCGTATAGCGGCCTCGGGGCAGATACGCAGTATTTT. Translation gives CASSWAYSGLGADTQYF.